The following is a T cell receptor (beta chain) sequence with its context. Its antigen remains unknown. With 60 Vbeta and 13 Jbeta primers, the PCR was carried out. Assay used: immunoSEQ multiplex PCR; TCRdb lists only in-frame clones, some missing. Of fewer than 120,000 clones in the sample, over 65% were seen once. This sample is part of a study of cytomegalovirus exposure and HLA in healthy donors. Study-level results: Indistinguishable V segments, including TRBV6-2 and TRBV6-3, were excluded.

Trimming took 0 bases from V and 0 from J; bases not matched to a gene: 3. CDR3 length equals 16 residues. Germline values: CDR1 MRHNA, CDR2 SNTAGT. The receptor was isolated from a man aged 25-45 years in good health and CMV-seropositive. The J gene is TRBJ2-7, the V gene TRBV6-4; 9 positions agree with TRBD1. The sample was PBMCs. CDR3 sequence reads: CASSDSTGGHSYEQYF. CDR3 DNA: TGTGCCAGCAGTGACTCTACAGGGGGCCACTCCTACGAGCAGTACTTC.